Below, 17 T cell receptor beta chains from the same sample are listed, as sequenced in a study of blood T cells in healthy people across ages (dated by TCRdb to the mid-2010s). The library was produced with 5' RACE. The run used an Illumina HiSeq 2500. A second PCR of about 6 to 11 cycles was run with a J-beta primer mix and a sample-barcoded 5' primer. TCRdb passed the public sequencing reads through fastp at Q25 and MiXCR, retaining productive beta sequences. CDR3 protein duplicates are merged, each entry listing the most common genes and DNA. Across this sample there are hundreds of thousands of distinct CDR3 sequences, with 32% seen only once. 15% of the sample goes to the ten largest clones. The specimen sequenced was blood. The origin of the receptors is a woman aged 80 or over in good health. Donor details come from another sample of the same person, matched by shared clones.

There are a few counts of this clonotype. This chain joins TRBV10-3 and TRBJ2-7; D is tentatively TRBD1 or TRBD2 (5 bases each). Germline lookup yields CDR1 ENHRY and CDR2 SYGVKD. The CDR3 is 13 residues long. V was pared by 5 bases and J by 3 bases, with 11 bases between. The CDR3 region is CAISNAGSYEQYF. The DNA of the CDR3 is TGTGCCATCAGTAACGCAGGGAGCTACGAGCAGTACTTC.

The gene calls are TRBV28 and TRBJ1-5; D ambiguous. Germline CDR1 and CDR2: MDHEN and SYDVKM. With 5 bases removed from V and 9 bases from J, the gap between germline ends came to 14 bases. This CDR3 comprises 13 residues. The CDR3 is CASSNGLGRPQHF. The DNA of the CDR3 is TGTGCCAGCAGTAACGGTCTGGGGAGGCCCCAGCATTTT.

This clonotype was detected ten times or more. The chain employs TRBV10-3 and TRBJ2-3; 10 bases fit TRBD2. Germline CDR1 and CDR2: ENHRY and SYGVKD. V shed 4 bases, J shed 6 bases, and the junction held 10 bases outside the gene matches. The CDR3 runs to 16 residues. CDR3 in DNA: TGTGCCATCAGTGGCCGGACTAGCGGCGCTGTCGATACGCAGTATTTT. This gives the protein CAISGRTSGAVDTQYF.

This clonotype has a handful of counts. The J gene is TRBJ1-2, the V gene TRBV12-3 or TRBV12-4; possible D gene TRBD1, 6 bases. V lost 1 base and J 1 base, leaving 10 bases between the germline ends. The CDR3 is 15 amino acids. CDR3 sequence reads: CASSLESGVNYGYTF. The CDR3 DNA follows: TGTGCCAGCAGTTTAGAGTCAGGGGTTAACTATGGCTACACCTTC.

This clonotype was observed a handful of times. The chain employs TRBV6-1 and TRBJ1-5; D perhaps matches TRBD1 (6 bases). Germline values: CDR1 MNHNS, CDR2 SASEGT. The V and J ends lost 6 bases and 8 bases respectively, with 17 bases between them. CDR3 size: 14 residues. The CDR3 DNA reads TGTGCCAGCAGATCAACAGGGACGAACGAGCCCCAGCATTTT. Its translation: CASRSTGTNEPQHF.

Details on this clonotype: A much larger clone lies one base from this, so it may be a read error. CDR3 in amino acids: CASSSRQMTGDTQYF. The CDR3 DNA is TGTGCCAGCAGCTCAAGACAGATGACTGGAGATACGCAGTATTTT. V and J are TRBV7-6 and TRBJ2-3, with a weak D call TRBD1 (5 bases). Trimming left V 4 bases short and J 5 bases short, with 16 bases between. Germline CDR1 SGHVS, CDR2 FNYEAQ. The CDR3 extends over 15 amino acids.

This clonotype occurred many times. This chain uses TRBV3-1 with TRBJ2-1; D is unresolved. The germline V and J ends were trimmed by 0 bases and 4 bases, with 7 bases remaining between them. Germline V lookup: CDR1 LGHDT, CDR2 YNNKEL (reference sequence). The CDR3 runs to 14 residues. The CDR3 here is CASSQEAPYNEQFF. The CDR3 DNA follows: TGTGCCAGCAGCCAAGAAGCGCCTTACAATGAGCAGTTCTTC.

This clonotype was picked up many times. The rearrangement links TRBV10-2 to TRBJ2-1, with D tentatively TRBD1 or TRBD2 (6 bases each). The CDR3 length is 15 residues. V was pared by 6 bases and J by 0 bases, with 12 bases between. Germline CDR1 is WSHSY and CDR2 is SAAADI. The CDR3 sequence: CASRRRGSSYNEQFF. The CDR3 DNA follows: TGCGCCAGCAGGAGGAGGGGGAGCTCCTACAATGAGCAGTTCTTC.

In regard to this clonotype: A read error may be the cause here, since a much bigger clone is one base away. The chain uses TRBV19 and TRBJ2-3, with TRBD2 matching over 8 bases. V trimming: 9 bases; J trimming: 4 bases; junction bases outside the gene matches: 12. The CDR3 sequence is 15 residues long. CDR1 and CDR2 (germline): LNHDA, SQIVND (reference sequence). The CDR3 region is CASKPLGLGADTQYF. In DNA form, the CDR3 reads TGTGCCAGCAAACCCCTGGGACTAGGGGCAGATACGCAGTATTTT.

This clonotype was seen at least ten times. This chain joins TRBV28 and TRBJ2-7; D not certain. V lost 8 bases and J lost 2, with 16 bases in between. The CDR3 loop spans 14 amino acids. Germline V gives CDR1 MDHEN, CDR2 SYDVKM. In DNA form, the CDR3 reads TGTGCCAGCCGTATCCGTCAGACCCCCTACGAGCAGTACTTC. This sequence encodes CASRIRQTPYEQYF.

This clonotype was counted many times. The chain recombines TRBV20-1 with TRBJ2-3; TRBD1 or TRBD2 may be the D gene (5 bases each). This CDR3 spans 15 amino acids. Germline V lookup: CDR1 DFQATT, CDR2 SNEGSKA (reference sequence). The germline V and J ends were trimmed by 0 bases and 7 bases, with 17 bases remaining between them. The CDR3 loop is CSAREVIGGANTQYF. In DNA, the CDR3 is TGCAGTGCTAGAGAGGTGATTGGGGGAGCTAATACGCAGTATTTT.

Points on this clonotype: A read error may explain this, as a much larger clone is one base away. The chain is built from TRBV7-9 and TRBJ1-1; D not certain. This CDR3 contains 12 residues. Germline-derived CDR1 and CDR2 are SEHNR and FQNEAQ (reference sequence). Written as DNA, the CDR3 is TGTGCCAGCAGCTTACGGGAGACTGAAGCTTACTTT. This gives the protein CASSLRETEAYF. Looking up the rest from reference TRBV7-9 and TRBJ1-1 gives the full variable domain: DTGVSQNPRHKITKRGQNVTFRCDPISEHNRLYWYRQTLGQGPEFLTYFQNEAQLEKSRLLSDRFSAERPKGSFSTLEIQRTEQGDSAMYLCASSLRETEAYFGQGTRLTVV.

This clonotype was found a few times. The CDR3 nucleotides are TGTGCCTGCACCTGGGGACGGGGGCCAGATACGCAGTATTTT. Translation: CACTWGRGPDTQYF. This chain uses TRBV30 with TRBJ2-3; D is tentatively TRBD1 or TRBD2 (6 bases each). CDR3 length: 14 residues. Trimming removed 6 bases from V and 4 bases from J, with 17 bases in between. CDR1 is GTSNPN, CDR2 SVGIG, per germline (reference sequence).

This sequence joins TRBV4-1 and TRBJ2-7, with 7 nucleotides matching TRBD1. The end of the DNA fits TRBJ2-5 better, so the J call may be wrong. This CDR3 is 20 amino acids long. Germline CDR1 reads MGHRA; CDR2 reads YSYEKL. The CDR3 DNA is TGCGCCAGCAGCCAAGACGAGAGGGGGCGGCAGCATTCCCATAGAGAGACCCAGTACTTC. Translation gives CASSQDERGRQHSHRETQYF.

The chain couples TRBV28 to TRBJ1-2, with D hard to call. Per germline, CDR1 MDHEN and CDR2 SYDVKM. Trimming took 7 bases from V and 4 from J, leaving 13 bases between them. This CDR3 region has 13 residues. The CDR3 nucleotides are TGTGCCAGCACCAAGGACGGCATCTATGGCTACACCTTC. Amino acid sequence: CASTKDGIYGYTF.

This clonotype was detected ten times or more. The CDR3 DNA sequence: TGTGCCAGCAGCCTCGGACTAGCGGGGGCCAGGGAGACCCAGTACTTC. It specifies CASSLGLAGARETQYF. V gene TRBV3-1 combines with J gene TRBJ2-5; the match to TRBD2 covers 13 bases. The germline gives CDR1 LGHDT, CDR2 YNNKEL (reference sequence). J lost 5 bases, V lost 4 bases, and 7 bases had no gene match. The CDR3 sequence is 16 residues long.

The sample holds a few counts of this clonotype. A much more abundant neighbour one base away suggests this may be a read error. This chain uses TRBV7-2 with TRBJ1-6; D remains ambiguous. CDR1 and CDR2 from the germline V gene are SGHTA and FQGNSA. The length of the CDR3 is 15 residues. Written as DNA, the CDR3 is TGTGCCGGCAGCTTAGAAACAGACAATAATTCACCCCTCCACTTT. Its translation is CAGSLETDNNSPLHF. The full variable domain, its missing parts supplied by reference TRBV7-2 and TRBJ1-6, is GAGVSQSPSNKVTEKGKDVELRCDPISGHTALYWYRQSLGQGLEFLIYFQGNSAPDKSGLPSDRFSAERTGGSVSTLTIQRTQQEDSAVYLCAGSLETDNNSPLHFGNGTRLTVT.